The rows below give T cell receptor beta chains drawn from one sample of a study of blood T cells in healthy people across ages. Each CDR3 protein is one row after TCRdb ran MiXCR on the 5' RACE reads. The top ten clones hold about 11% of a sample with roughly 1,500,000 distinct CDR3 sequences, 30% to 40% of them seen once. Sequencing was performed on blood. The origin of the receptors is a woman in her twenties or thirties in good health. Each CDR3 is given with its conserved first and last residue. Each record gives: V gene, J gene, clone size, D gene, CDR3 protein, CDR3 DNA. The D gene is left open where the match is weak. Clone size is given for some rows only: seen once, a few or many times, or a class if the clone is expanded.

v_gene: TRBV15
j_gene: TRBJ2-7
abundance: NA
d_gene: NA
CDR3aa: CATSRLVGGYEQYF
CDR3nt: TGTGCCACCAGCAGACTAGTCGGGGGCTACGAGCAGTACTTC

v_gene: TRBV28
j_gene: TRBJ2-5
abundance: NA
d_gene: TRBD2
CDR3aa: CASSSRGGRGETQYF
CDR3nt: TGTGCCAGCAGTTCCCGGGGAGGGCGAGGTGAGACCCAGTACTTC

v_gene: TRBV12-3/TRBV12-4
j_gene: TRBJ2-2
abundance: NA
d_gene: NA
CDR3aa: CASRPFQGSGELFF
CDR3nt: TGTGCCAGCAGACCCTTTCAAGGGTCCGGGGAGCTGTTTTTT

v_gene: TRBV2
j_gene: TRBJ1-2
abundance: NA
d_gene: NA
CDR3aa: CASQEGRGLSYGYTF
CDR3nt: TGTGCCAGCCAGGAAGGTCGGGGACTATCCTATGGCTACACCTTC

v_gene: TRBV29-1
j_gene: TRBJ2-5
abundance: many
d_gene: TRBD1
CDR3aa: CSAERGTGGAETQYF
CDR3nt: TGCAGCGCCGAGCGGGGGACAGGGGGTGCTGAGACCCAGTACTTC

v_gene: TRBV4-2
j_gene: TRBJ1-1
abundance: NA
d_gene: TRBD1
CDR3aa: CASSQETGIFSEAFF
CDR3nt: TGTGCCAGCAGCCAAGAGACAGGGATTTTCTCTGAAGCTTTCTTT

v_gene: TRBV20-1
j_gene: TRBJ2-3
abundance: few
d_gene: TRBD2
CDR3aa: CSAWTSLTDTQYF
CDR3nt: TGCAGTGCCTGGACTAGCTTGACAGATACGCAGTATTTT

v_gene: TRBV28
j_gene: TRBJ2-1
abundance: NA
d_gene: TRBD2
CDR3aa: CATSSSGGISYNEQFF
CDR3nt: TGTGCCACCTCGTCCAGCGGGGGGATCTCCTACAATGAGCAGTTCTTC

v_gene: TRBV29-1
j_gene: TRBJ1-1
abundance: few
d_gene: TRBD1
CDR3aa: CSALRGLVNTEAFF
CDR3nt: TGCAGCGCCCTCAGGGGGCTGGTGAACACTGAAGCTTTCTTT

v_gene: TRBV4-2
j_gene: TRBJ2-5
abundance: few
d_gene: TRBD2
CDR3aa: CASSLPTSGSGRETQYF
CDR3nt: TGTGCCAGCAGCCTACCGACTAGCGGGTCCGGGAGGGAGACCCAGTACTTC

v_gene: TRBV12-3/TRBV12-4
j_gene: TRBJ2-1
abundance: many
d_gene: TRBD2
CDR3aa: CASSPGTRGWNEQFF
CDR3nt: TGTGCCAGCAGCCCCGGGACTAGGGGTTGGAATGAGCAGTTCTTC

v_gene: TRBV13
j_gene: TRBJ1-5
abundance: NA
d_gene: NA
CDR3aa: CASSLGPGPQHF
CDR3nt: TGTGCCAGCAGCTTAGGACCTGGTCCCCAGCATTTT

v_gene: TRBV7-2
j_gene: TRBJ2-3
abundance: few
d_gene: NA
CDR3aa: CASSTRQGPPTDTQYF
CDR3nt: TGTGCCAGCAGTACCCGACAAGGGCCCCCCACAGATACGCAGTATTTT

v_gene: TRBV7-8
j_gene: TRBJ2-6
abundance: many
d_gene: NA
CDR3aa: CASSLAVGDSGANVLTF
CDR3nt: TGTGCCAGCAGCTTAGCGGTGGGGGACTCTGGGGCCAACGTCCTGACTTTC

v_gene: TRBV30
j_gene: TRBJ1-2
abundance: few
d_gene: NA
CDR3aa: CAWQVGGLGYTF
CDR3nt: TGTGCCTGGCAAGTTGGGGGCCTGGGCTACACCTTC

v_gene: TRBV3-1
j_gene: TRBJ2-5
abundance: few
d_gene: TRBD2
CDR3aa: CASSLRTSPGETQYF
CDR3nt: TGTGCCAGCAGCCTTAGGACTAGCCCCGGAGAGACCCAGTACTTC

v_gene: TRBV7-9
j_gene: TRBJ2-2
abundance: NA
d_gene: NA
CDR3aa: CATGGGRELFF
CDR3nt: TGTGCCACCGGAGGGGGTCGGGAGCTGTTTTTT

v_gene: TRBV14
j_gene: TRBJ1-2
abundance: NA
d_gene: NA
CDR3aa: CASSQGSTYGYTF
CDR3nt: TGTGCCAGCAGCCAAGGCAGTACCTATGGCTACACCTTC

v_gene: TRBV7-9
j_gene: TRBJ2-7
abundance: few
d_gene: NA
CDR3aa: CASSPTPTGEQYF
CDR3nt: TGTGCCAGCAGCCCGACTCCAACGGGCGAGCAGTACTTC

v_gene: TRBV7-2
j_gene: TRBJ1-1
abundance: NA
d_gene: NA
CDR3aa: CASSLAGASAQAFF
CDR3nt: TGTGCCAGCAGCTTAGCGGGGGCGTCCGCGCAAGCTTTCTTT

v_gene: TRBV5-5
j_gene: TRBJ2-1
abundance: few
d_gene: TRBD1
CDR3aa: CASSIGTGMYNEQFF
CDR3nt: TGTGCCAGCAGCATCGGGACAGGGATGTACAATGAGCAGTTCTTC

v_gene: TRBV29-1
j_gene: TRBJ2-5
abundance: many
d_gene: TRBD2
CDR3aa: CSVEAGTSGGTQYF
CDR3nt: TGCAGCGTTGAAGCTGGGACTAGCGGGGGGACCCAGTACTTC

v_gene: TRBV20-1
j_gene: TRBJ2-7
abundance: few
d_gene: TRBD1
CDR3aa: CSAYDRGRYEQYF
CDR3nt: TGCAGTGCTTACGACAGGGGCCGGTACGAGCAGTACTTC

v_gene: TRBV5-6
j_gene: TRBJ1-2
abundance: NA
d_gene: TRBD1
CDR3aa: CASSIDRGAYGYTF
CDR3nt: TGTGCCAGCAGCATCGACAGGGGGGCCTATGGCTACACCTTC

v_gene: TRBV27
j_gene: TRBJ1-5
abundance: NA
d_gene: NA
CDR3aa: CASSRQSSNQPQHF
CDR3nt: TGTGCCAGCAGCAGACAAAGCTCCAATCAGCCCCAGCATTTT

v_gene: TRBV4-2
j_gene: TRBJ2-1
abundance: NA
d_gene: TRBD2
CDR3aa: CASSQNSGTSDFNEQFF
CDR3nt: TGTGCCAGCAGCCAAAACTCCGGGACTAGCGATTTCAATGAGCAGTTCTTC

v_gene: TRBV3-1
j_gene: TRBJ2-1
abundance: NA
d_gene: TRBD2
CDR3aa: CASSQGALAGGIYNEQFF
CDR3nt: TGTGCCAGTAGCCAAGGGGCACTAGCGGGGGGTATATACAATGAGCAGTTCTTC

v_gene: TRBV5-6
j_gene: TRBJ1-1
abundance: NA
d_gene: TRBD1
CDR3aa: CASGTGQRTEAFF
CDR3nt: TGTGCCAGCGGGACAGGGCAGAGAACTGAAGCTTTCTTT

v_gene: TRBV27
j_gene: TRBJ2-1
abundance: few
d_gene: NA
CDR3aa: CASYGTVNEQFF
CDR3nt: TGTGCCAGCTACGGGACGGTTAATGAGCAGTTCTTC

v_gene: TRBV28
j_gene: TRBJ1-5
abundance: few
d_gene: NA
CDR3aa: CASSLSYRPGQPQHF
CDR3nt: TGTGCCAGCAGTTTAAGTTACAGGCCTGGCCAGCCCCAGCATTTT

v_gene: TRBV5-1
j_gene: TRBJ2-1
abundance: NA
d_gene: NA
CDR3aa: CASSLRGAGNEQFF
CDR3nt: TGCGCCAGCAGCTTGCGGGGAGCGGGCAATGAGCAGTTCTTC

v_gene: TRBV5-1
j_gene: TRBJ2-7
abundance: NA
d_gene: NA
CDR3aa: CASSFGGSLSYEQYF
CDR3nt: TGCGCCAGCAGCTTTGGGGGTTCTCTGTCCTACGAGCAGTACTTC

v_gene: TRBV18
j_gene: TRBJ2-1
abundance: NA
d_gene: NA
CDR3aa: CASSPQKTNEQFF
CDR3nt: TGTGCCAGCTCACCGCAAAAAACGAATGAGCAGTTCTTC

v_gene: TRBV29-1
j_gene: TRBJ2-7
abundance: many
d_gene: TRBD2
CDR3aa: CSVVRLAGGYEQYF
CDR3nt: TGCAGCGTTGTTAGACTAGCGGGAGGGTACGAGCAGTACTTC

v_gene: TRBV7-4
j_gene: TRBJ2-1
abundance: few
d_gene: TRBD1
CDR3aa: CASSFRQGSTDEQFF
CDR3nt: TGTGCCAGCAGCTTCCGACAGGGTTCTACAGATGAGCAGTTCTTC

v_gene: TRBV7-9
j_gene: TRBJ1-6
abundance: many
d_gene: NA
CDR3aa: CASSLDYNSPLHF
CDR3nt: TGTGCCAGCAGCTTAGACTATAATTCACCCCTCCACTTT